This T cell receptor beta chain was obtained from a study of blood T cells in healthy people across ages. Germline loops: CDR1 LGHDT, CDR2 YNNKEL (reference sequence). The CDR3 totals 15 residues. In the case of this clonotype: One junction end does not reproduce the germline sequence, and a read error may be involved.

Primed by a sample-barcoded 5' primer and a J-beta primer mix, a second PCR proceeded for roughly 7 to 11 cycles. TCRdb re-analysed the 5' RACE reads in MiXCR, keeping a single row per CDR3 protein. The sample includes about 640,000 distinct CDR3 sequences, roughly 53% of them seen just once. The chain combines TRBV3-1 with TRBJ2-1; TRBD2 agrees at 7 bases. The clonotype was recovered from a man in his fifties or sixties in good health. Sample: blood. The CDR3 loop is CASSQTGGVYNEQFF. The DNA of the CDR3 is TGTGCTAGCAGCCAAACGGGGGGAGTCTACAATGAGCAGTTCTTC.